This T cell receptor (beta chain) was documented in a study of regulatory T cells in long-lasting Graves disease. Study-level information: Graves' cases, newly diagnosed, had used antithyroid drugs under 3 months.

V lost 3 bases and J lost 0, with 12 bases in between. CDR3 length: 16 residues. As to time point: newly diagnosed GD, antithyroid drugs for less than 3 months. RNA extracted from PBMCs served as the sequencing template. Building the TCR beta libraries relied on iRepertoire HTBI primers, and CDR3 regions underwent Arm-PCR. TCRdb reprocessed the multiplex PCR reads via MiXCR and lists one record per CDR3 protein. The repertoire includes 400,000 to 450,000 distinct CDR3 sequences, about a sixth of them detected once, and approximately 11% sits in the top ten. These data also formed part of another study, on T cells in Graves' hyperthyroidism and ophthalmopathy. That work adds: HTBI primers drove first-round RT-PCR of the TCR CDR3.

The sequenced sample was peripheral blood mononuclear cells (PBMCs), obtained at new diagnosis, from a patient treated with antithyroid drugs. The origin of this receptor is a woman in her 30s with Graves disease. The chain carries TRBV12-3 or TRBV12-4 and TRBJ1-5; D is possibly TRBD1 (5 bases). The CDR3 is CASSFGQGRSNQPQHF. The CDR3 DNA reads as TGTGCCAGCAGTTTTGGGCAGGGCCGTAGCAATCAGCCCCAGCATTTT.